The 15 T cell receptor beta chains below come from one sample, sequenced in a study of OX40 agonist ivuxolimab in advanced cancers. The repertoire was sequenced with immunoSEQ multiplex PCR; TCRdb's copy has only in-frame clones and lacks some. Seen here are almost 70,000 clones, roughly 92% observed once, and the top ten hold 0.25% to 0.35%. The source material was CD4+ or CD8+ T cells sorted from blood, sampled in a trial of the OX40 agonist ivuxolimab. These receptors originate from an adult with an advanced solid tumor such as melanoma, head and neck, liver or kidney cancer.

The V and J genes are TRBV5-4 and TRBJ2-1; maybe TRBD1 (5 bases). Germline CDR1 is SGHNT and CDR2 is YYREEE (reference sequence). Trimming pared 0 bases from V and 15 bases from J, leaving 16 bases between. The CDR3 runs 13 residues. CDR3 nucleotides: TGTGCCAGCAGCTTGGAGGTAGGACACCCCCGGTTCTTC. It is translated as CASSLEVGHPRFF. Drawing the rest from reference TRBV5-4 and TRBJ2-1, the complete variable domain is ETGVTQSPTHLIKTRGQQVTLRCSSQSGHNTVSWYQQALGQGPQFIFQYYREEENGRGNFPPRFSGLQFPNYSSELNVNALELDDSALYLCASSLEVGHPRFFGPGTRLTVL.

CDR3 coding DNA: TGTGCCTGGAGTGGGGTGGCGGTGGGCAAAGAGACCCAGTACTTC. This sequence encodes CAWSGVAVGKETQYF. The chain has TRBV30 and TRBJ2-5; no reliable D call. Germline V gene sequence: CDR1 GTSNPN, CDR2 SVGIG (reference sequence). This CDR3 region has 15 residues. The germline V and J ends were trimmed by 1 base and 3 bases, with 15 bases remaining between them.

V gene TRBV7-2 combines with J gene TRBJ2-2; no clear D. V lost 2 bases to trimming and J lost 4 bases, with 14 bases between them. Germline CDR1 and CDR2: SGHTA and FQGNSA. This CDR3 comprises 16 residues. CDR3 protein: CASSLPPLASTGELFF. CDR3 DNA: TGTGCCAGCAGCTTACCCCCCCTGGCCAGCACCGGGGAGCTGTTTTTT.

This chain joins TRBV27 and TRBJ1-6; D is undetermined. The CDR3 extends over 15 amino acids. The germline V gene encodes CDR1 MNHEY and CDR2 SMNVEV (reference sequence). V lost 7 bases, J lost 5 bases, and 15 bases lay in between. For the CDR3, the DNA is TGTGCCAGCACCCCTGGCCGTTGGAATAATTCACCCCTCCACTTT. It is translated as CASTPGRWNNSPLHF.

CDR3 nucleotide sequence: TGTGCCAGCGATTTCACAGATACGCAGTATTTT. Encoded protein: CASDFTDTQYF. This chain links TRBV6-1 with TRBJ2-3; no firm D call. The CDR3 runs to 11 residues. Germline lookup yields CDR1 MNHNS and CDR2 SASEGT. Trimming left V 8 bases short and J 2 bases short, with 5 bases between.

This chain connects TRBV5-1 to TRBJ1-2, with 7 positions matching TRBD1. This CDR3 is 14 amino acids long. V shed 0 bases and J 5 bases; nucleotides not matched to a gene: 4. Germline CDR1 is SGHRS and CDR2 is YFSETQ. DNA for the CDR3: TGCGCCAGCAGCTTGGACAGGGGAAAGTATGGCTACACCTTC. Encoded protein: CASSLDRGKYGYTF.

The V gene is TRBV15, the J gene TRBJ2-5; TRBD2 aligns across 13 bases. CDR3 length: 14 amino acids. The germline V gene has CDR1 LNHNV and CDR2 YYDKDF (reference sequence). V shed 6 bases, J shed 4 bases, and the junction held 2 bases outside the gene matches. CDR3 sequence: CATSGTSGIETQYF. CDR3 sequence (DNA): TGTGCCACCAGTGGGACTAGCGGGATAGAGACCCAGTACTTC.

The chain is built from TRBV29-1 and TRBJ1-3; no clear D gene. CDR3 length: 13 residues. Germline V gives CDR1 SQVTM, CDR2 ANQGSEA. V was trimmed by 7 bases and J by 1 base, leaving 11 bases between them. CDR3 region: CSARLDSGNTIYF. CDR3 nucleotide sequence: TGCAGCGCCCGACTCGATTCTGGAAACACCATATATTTT.

The CDR3 nucleotides read TGTGCCAGCAGCGAGGGGCGGGGGCAGCCCCAGCATTTT. Translated, it gives CASSEGRGQPQHF. The genes are TRBV6-5 and TRBJ1-5; TRBD1 might be the D (5 bases). Trimming stripped 6 bases from V and 7 bases from J, with 13 bases between. From germline, CDR1 is MNHEY and CDR2 SVGAGI. The CDR3 is made up of 13 amino acids.

J is TRBJ2-1 and V is TRBV19; perhaps TRBD1 as D (5 bases). The V end lost 4 bases, the J end lost 9 bases, and 10 bases lay between the germline ends. Germline V gene data show CDR1 as LNHDA and CDR2 as SQIVND (reference sequence). The CDR3 totals 12 residues. CDR3 DNA sequence: TGTGCCAGTAGTAGGACACCTCCTGAGCAGTTCTTC. This codes for CASSRTPPEQFF.

The J gene is TRBJ1-1, the V gene TRBV11-2; 7 nucleotides line up with TRBD1. Germline V CDR1 and CDR2: SGHAT, FQNNGV. V shed 6 bases, J shed 0 bases, and the junction held 4 bases outside the gene matches. The CDR3 spans 14 residues. CDR3 amino acids: CASSSGGMNTEAFF. The CDR3 nucleotides are TGTGCCAGCAGTTCAGGGGGGATGAACACTGAAGCTTTCTTT.

The V gene is TRBV5-5, the J gene TRBJ1-5; no definite D call. Germline assignment: CDR1 SGHKS and CDR2 YYEKEE (reference sequence). The V end was cut by 0 bases, the J end by 4 bases, with 5 bases between. The CDR3 is 13 residues long. CDR3 sequence reads: CASSLVGNQPQHF. CDR3 coding DNA: TGTGCCAGCAGCTTGGTCGGGAATCAGCCCCAGCATTTT.

The chain employs TRBV19 and TRBJ2-7; a weak D match, TRBD1 (5 bases). Per the germline V gene, CDR1 is LNHDA and CDR2 is SQIVND (reference sequence). Trimming removed 7 bases at V and 2 bases at J, with 15 bases between. The CDR3 totals 14 residues. CDR3 in DNA: TGTGCCAGTAAGCTCTCAGCAGGGACCTACGAGCAGTACTTC. As protein: CASKLSAGTYEQYF.

The rearrangement joins TRBV5-1 to TRBJ2-5; 11 bases line up with TRBD2. The J segment lost 2 bases and the V segment lost 3 bases, leaving 3 bases of the junction unmatched. Germline values: CDR1 SGHRS, CDR2 YFSETQ. The CDR3 totals 15 residues. This chain's CDR3 is CASSWGTSGQETQYF. As DNA, the CDR3 is TGCGCCAGCAGCTGGGGGACTAGCGGACAAGAGACCCAGTACTTC.

The chain employs TRBV6-6 and TRBJ2-7, with 7 bases lining up with TRBD2. The V and J ends lost 8 bases and 0 bases, in that order; junction bases with no gene match: 10. Looked up from germline, CDR1 is MNHNY and CDR2 is SVGAGI (reference sequence). The CDR3 is made up of 15 amino acids. The DNA for the CDR3 is TGTGCCAGCCTAAACATACGGACTAGCTCCTACGAGCAGTACTTC. This sequence encodes CASLNIRTSSYEQYF.